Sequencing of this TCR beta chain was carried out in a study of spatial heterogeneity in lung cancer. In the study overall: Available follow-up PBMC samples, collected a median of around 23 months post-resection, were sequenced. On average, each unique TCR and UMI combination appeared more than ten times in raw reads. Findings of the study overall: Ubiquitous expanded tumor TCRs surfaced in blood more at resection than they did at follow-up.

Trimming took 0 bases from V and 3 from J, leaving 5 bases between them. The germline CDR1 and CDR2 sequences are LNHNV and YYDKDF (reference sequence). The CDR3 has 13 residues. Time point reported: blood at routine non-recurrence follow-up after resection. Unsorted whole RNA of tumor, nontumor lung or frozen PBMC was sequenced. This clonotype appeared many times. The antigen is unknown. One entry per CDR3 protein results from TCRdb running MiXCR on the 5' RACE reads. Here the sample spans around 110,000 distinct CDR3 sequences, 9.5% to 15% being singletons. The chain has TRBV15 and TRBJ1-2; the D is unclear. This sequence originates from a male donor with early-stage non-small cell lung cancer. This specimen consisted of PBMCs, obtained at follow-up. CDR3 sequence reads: CATSRDPYYGYTF. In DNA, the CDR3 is TGTGCCACCAGCAGAGACCCATACTATGGCTACACCTTC.